This record concerns one T cell receptor (beta chain) sequence. Recovered participants had two consecutive negative NP/OP PCR tests, healthcare professional clearance, or symptom resolution. This entry comes from a study of blood T cell repertoires in COVID-19. About the study: Both acute and convalescent COVID-19 samples were obtained from the United States, Italy and Spain.

With 4 bases removed from V and 2 bases from J, the gap between germline ends came to 14 bases. This CDR3 is built from 15 residues. CDR1 is MGHRA, CDR2 YSYEKL, per germline. In the original analysis: Estimation of nucleated cell counts was performed using reference gene primer amplification. TCRdb's copy holds only in-frame clones and misses some; the assay was immunoSEQ multiplex PCR. V and J calls and clone size come straight from that table; D and trimming were deduced from the DNA. The sample yields fewer than 600,000 clones, roughly 88% seen once. Source material: PBMCs or T cells enriched from blood (not recorded which). The TCR was taken from a woman aged 35 to 49 who had recovered from COVID-19. J is TRBJ2-5 and V is TRBV4-1, with D possibly matching TRBD1 (6 bases). Here the CDR3 DNA reads TGCGCCAGCAGCCCCGGGACAACCAGACAAGAGACCCAGTACTTC. It specifies CASSPGTTRQETQYF.